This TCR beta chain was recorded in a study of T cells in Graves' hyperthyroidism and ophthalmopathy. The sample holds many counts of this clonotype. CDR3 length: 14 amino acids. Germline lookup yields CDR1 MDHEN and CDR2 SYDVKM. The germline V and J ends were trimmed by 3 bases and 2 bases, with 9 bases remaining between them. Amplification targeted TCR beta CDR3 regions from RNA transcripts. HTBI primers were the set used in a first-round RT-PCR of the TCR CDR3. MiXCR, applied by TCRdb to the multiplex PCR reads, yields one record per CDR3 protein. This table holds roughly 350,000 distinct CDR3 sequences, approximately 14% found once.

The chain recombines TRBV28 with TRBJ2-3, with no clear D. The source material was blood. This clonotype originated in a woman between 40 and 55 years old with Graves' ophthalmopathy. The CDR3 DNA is TGTGCCAGCAGTTTTGAGAAATCCACAGATACGCAGTATTTT. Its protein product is CASSFEKSTDTQYF.